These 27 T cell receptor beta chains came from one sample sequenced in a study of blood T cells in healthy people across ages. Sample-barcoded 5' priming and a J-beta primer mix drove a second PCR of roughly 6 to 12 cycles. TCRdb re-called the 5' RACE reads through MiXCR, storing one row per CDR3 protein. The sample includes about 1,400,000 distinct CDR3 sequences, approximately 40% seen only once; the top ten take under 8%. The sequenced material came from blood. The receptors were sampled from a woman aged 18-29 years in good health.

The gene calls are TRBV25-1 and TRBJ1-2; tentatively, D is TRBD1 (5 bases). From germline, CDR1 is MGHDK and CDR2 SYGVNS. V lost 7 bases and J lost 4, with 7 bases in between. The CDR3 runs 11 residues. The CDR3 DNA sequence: TGTGCCAGCAAGGGGTCCTATGGCTACACCTTC. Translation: CASKGSYGYTF.

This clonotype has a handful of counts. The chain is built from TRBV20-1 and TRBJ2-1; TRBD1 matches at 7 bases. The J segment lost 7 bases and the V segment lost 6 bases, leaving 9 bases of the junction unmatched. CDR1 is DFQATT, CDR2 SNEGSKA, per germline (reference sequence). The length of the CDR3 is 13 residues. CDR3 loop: CSAAQGRENEQFF. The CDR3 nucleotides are TGCAGTGCCGCACAGGGGCGCGAGAATGAGCAGTTCTTC.

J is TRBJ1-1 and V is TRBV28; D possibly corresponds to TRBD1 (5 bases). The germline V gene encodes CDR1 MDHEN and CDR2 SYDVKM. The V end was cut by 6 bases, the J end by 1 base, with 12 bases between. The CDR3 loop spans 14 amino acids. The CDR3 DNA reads TGTGCCAGCAGAGGCGGGACTACGAACACTGAAGCTTTCTTT. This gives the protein CASRGGTTNTEAFF.

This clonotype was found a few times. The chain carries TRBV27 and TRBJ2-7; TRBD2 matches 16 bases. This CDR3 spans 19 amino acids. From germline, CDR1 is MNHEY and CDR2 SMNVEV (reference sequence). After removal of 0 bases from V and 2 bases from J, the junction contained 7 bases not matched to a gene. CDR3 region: CASSLSVGLAGGHPYEQYF. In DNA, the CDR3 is TGTGCCAGCAGTTTATCGGTGGGACTAGCGGGGGGGCACCCCTACGAGCAGTACTTC.

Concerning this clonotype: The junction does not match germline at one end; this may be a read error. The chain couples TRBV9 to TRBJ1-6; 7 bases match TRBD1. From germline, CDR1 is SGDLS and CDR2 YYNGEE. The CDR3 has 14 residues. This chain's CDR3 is CASSVGQDYSSLHF. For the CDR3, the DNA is TGTGCCAGCAGCGTCGGACAGGATTATTCATCCCTCCACTTT. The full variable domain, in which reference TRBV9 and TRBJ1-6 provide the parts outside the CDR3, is DSGVTQTPKHLITATGQRVTLRCSPRSGDLSVYWYQQSLDQGLQFLIQYYNGEERAKGNILERFSAQQFPDLHSELNLSSLELGDSALYFCASSVGQDYSSLHFGNGTRLTVT.

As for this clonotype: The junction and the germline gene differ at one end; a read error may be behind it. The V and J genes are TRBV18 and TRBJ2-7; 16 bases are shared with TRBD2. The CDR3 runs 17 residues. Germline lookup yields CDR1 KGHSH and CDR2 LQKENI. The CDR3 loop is CASSPGLAGGSSDEQYF. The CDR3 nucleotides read TGTGCCAGCTCACCGGGACTAGCGGGAGGGAGCTCCGACGAGCAGTACTTC.

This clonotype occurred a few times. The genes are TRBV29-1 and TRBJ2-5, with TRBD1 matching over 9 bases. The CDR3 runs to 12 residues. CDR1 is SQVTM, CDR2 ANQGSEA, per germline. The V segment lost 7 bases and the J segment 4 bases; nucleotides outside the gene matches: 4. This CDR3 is CSGYRGPETQYF. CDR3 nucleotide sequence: TGCAGCGGATACAGGGGGCCAGAGACCCAGTACTTC.

In DNA, the CDR3 is TGTGCCAGCAGCTTGGGGACTAGCGGGAATTTGCCGTTCTTC. Amino acid sequence: CASSLGTSGNLPFF. The rearrangement links TRBV13 to TRBJ2-1; TRBD2 matches at 13 bases. Trimming removed 3 bases from V and 15 bases from J; junction bases left unmatched: 8. The length of the CDR3 is 14 residues. In germline, CDR1 is PRHDT, CDR2 FYEKMQ (reference sequence).

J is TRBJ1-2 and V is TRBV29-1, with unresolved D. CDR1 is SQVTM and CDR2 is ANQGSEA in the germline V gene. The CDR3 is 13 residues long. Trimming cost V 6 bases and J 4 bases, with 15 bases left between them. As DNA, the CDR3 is TGCAGCGTCCGGGATGACGGGCCCTATGGCTACACCTTC. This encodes CSVRDDGPYGYTF.

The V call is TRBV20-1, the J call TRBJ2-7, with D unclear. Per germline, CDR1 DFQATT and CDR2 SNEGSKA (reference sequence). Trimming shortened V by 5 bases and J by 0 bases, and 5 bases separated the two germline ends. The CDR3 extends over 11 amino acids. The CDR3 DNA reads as TGCAGTGCTTGTAACTCCTACGAGCAGTACTTC. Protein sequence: CSACNSYEQYF.

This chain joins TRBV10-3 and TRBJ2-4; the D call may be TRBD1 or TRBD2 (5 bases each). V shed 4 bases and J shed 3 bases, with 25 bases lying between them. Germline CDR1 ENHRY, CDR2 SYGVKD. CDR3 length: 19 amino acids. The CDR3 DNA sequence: TGTGCCATCAGTGGGCCCCCAACGGGAAAGGGGTCTGACAAAAACATTCAGTACTTC. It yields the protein CAISGPPTGKGSDKNIQYF.

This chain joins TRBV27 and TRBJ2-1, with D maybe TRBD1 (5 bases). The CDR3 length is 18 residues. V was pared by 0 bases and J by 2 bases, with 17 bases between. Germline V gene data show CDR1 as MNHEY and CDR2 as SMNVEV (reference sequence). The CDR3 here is CASSLSPGLGLTYNEQFF. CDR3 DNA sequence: TGTGCCAGCAGTTTATCCCCCGGTTTGGGGCTCACCTACAATGAGCAGTTCTTC.

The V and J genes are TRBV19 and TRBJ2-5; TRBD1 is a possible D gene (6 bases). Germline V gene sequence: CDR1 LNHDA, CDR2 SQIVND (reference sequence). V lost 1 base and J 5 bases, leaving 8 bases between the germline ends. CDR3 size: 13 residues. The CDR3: CASSIGTAETQYF. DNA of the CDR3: TGTGCCAGTAGTATAGGGACAGCGGAGACCCAGTACTTC.

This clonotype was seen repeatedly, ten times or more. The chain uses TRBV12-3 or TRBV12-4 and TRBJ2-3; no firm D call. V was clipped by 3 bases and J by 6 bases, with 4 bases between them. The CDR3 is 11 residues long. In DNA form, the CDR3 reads TGTGCCAGCAGTTTCGGGGATACGCAGTATTTT. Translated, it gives CASSFGDTQYF.

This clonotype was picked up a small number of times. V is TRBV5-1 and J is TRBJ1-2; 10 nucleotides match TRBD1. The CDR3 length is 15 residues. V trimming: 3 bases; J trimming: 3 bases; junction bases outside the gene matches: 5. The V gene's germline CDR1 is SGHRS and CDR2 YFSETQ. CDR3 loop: CASSSRTGGHYGYTF. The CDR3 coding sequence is TGCGCCAGCAGCTCGAGGACAGGGGGTCACTATGGCTACACCTTC.

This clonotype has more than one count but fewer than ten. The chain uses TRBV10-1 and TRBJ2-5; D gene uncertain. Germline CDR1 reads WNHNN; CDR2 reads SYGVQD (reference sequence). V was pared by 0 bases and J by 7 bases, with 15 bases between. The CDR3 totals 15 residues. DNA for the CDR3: TGCGCCAGCAGTGAGTCAAGACTCTGGTTTGGGACCCAGTACTTC. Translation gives CASSESRLWFGTQYF.

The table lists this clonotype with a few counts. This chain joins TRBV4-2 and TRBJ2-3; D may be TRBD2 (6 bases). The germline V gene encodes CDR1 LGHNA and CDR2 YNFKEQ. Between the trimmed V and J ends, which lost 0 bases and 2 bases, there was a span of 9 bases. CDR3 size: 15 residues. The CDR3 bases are TGTGCCAGCAGCCAAGAGGAGCGGGCCACAGATACGCAGTATTTT. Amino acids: CASSQEERATDTQYF.

As DNA, the CDR3 is TGTGCCAGCAGCCCTATAAATGAGCAGTACTTC. It is translated as CASSPINEQYF. V usage is TRBV7-9 and J usage is TRBJ2-5, with no clear D. This CDR3 spans 11 amino acids. Trimming left V 5 bases short and J 11 bases short, with 12 bases between. Germline V gene data show CDR1 as SEHNR and CDR2 as FQNEAQ (reference sequence).

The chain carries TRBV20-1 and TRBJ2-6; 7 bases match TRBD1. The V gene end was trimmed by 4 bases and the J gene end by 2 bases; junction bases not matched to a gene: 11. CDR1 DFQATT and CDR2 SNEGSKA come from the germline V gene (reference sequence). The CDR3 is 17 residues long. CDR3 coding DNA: TGCAGTGCTAACGGACAGACAGGGTCGGCTGGGGCCAACGTCCTGACTTTC. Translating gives CSANGQTGSAGANVLTF.

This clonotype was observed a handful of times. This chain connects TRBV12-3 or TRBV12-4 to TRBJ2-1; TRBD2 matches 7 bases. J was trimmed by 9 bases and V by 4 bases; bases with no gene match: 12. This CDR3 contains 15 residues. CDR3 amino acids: CASSSLRGGRGEQFF. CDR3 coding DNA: TGTGCCAGCAGTTCCTTGCGCGGGGGACGCGGTGAGCAGTTCTTC.

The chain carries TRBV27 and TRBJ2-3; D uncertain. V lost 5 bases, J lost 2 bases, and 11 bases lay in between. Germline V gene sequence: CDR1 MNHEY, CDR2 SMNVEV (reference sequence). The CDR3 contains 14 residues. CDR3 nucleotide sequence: TGTGCCAGCAGTGTAGCCCAGAACACAGATACGCAGTATTTT. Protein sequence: CASSVAQNTDTQYF.

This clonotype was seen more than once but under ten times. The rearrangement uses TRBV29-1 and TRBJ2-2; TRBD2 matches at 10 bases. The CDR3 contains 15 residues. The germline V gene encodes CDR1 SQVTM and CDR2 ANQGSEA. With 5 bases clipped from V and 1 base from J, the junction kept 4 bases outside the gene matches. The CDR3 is CSVLSSGGNTGELFF. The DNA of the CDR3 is TGCAGCGTTCTGTCTAGCGGGGGGAACACCGGGGAGCTGTTTTTT.

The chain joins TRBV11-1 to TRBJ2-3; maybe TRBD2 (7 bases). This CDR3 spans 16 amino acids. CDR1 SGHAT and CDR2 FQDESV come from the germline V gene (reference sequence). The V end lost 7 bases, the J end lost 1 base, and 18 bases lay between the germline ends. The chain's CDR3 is CASNRVGGTGTDTQYF. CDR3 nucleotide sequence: TGTGCCAGCAACAGGGTCGGGGGGACTGGCACAGATACGCAGTATTTT.

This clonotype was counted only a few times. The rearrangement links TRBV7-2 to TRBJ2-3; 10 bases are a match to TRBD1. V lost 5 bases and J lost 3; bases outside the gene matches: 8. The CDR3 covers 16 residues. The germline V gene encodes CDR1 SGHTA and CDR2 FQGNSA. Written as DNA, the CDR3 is TGTGCCAGCAGCCGCCAGACAGGGGGCGCTACAGATACGCAGTATTTT. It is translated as CASSRQTGGATDTQYF.

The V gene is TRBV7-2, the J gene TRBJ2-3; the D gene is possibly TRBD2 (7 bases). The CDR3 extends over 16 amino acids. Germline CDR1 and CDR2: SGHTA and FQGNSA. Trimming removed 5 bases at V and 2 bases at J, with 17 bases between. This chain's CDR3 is CASSPFAGAITDTQYF. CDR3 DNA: TGTGCCAGCAGCCCTTTCGCGGGGGCGATCACAGATACGCAGTATTTT.

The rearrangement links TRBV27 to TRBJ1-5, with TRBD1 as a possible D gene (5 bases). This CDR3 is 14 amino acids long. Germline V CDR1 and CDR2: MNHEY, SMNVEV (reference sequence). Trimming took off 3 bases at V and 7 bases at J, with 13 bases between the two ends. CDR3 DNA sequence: TGTGCCAGCAGTTTGTTAGGGACGGGACAGCCCCAGCATTTT. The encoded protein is CASSLLGTGQPQHF.

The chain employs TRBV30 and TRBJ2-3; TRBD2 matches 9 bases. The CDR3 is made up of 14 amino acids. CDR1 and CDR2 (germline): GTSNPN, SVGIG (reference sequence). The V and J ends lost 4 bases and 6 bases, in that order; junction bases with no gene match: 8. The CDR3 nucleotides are TGTGCCTGGACTTCGGGGACTAGCTATGATACGCAGTATTTT. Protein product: CAWTSGTSYDTQYF.